This record looks at one T cell receptor (beta chain) sequence and its context. The CDR3 spans 13 residues. J lost 3 bases, V lost 4 bases, and 1 base had no gene match. Germline values: CDR1 SNHLY, CDR2 FYNNEI. The data were obtained in a study of OX40 agonist ivuxolimab in advanced cancers. Produced via immunoSEQ multiplex PCR; TCRdb's table is partial and in-frame only. Of about 46,000 clones listed, over 75% were seen once; the top ten hold around 2%. The source is an adult with an advanced solid tumor such as melanoma, head and neck, liver or kidney cancer. The sample in question was CD4+ or CD8+ T cells sorted from blood, obtained in a trial of the OX40 agonist ivuxolimab. The rearrangement joins TRBV2 to TRBJ2-7; 9 nucleotides match TRBD1. The CDR3 DNA is TGTGCCAGCAGTGGACAGGGGGTCTACGAGCAGTACTTC. It translates to CASSGQGVYEQYF.